This entry describes one T cell receptor (beta chain). The authors' processing: Amplification with reference gene primers provided the estimates of nucleated cell counts. The method was immunoSEQ multiplex PCR; TCRdb's version includes in-frame clones alone and lacks a portion of them. The V and J calls and clone size were taken over from that table, and D and trimming were inferred from the DNA. Here the sample spans about 180,000 clones, roughly 90% being singletons. The data were taken from a study of blood T cell repertoires in COVID-19. On the study more broadly: Spain, Italy and the United States supplied samples that represented acute and convalescent COVID-19. PBMCs, B-cell-depleted T cells, or T cells were the source of the cDNA or gDNA that made up the material.

CDR3 length: 14 amino acids. Trimming removed 4 bases at V and 1 base at J, with 10 bases between. Per the germline V gene, CDR1 is ENHRY and CDR2 is SYGVKD. What was sequenced was peripheral blood. The chain carries TRBV10-3 and TRBJ1-1; no reliable D call. The sequence was collected from a woman aged 45-60 years with acute or convalescent COVID-19. CDR3 in amino acids: CAISGNSPNTEAFF. DNA of the CDR3: TGTGCCATCAGTGGGAACAGTCCGAACACTGAAGCTTTCTTT.